The clone carrying this T cell receptor beta chain appeared a few times. The antigen is not known. The data were taken from a study of blood T cells in healthy people across ages. V trimming: 7 bases; J trimming: 3 bases; junction bases outside the gene matches: 15. The CDR3 contains 18 residues. Germline CDR1 reads WSHSY; CDR2 reads SAAADI. Isolation yielded PBMCs, at least 7 million per sample, in every case. The extraction recovered at least 5.5 micrograms of total RNA per sample. The second PCR ran about 6 to 11 cycles with a sample-barcoded 5' primer and J-beta primers. A template-switch adaptor with 12 random nucleotides tagged each cDNA molecule. TCRdb reprocessed the 5' RACE reads via MiXCR and lists one record per CDR3 protein. The data hold fewer than 750,000 distinct CDR3 sequences, with 40% to 50% observed a single time. General study results and limits: Comparison with aged donors showed that long-lived donors had more naive CD4+ cells and higher diversity.

The V gene is TRBV10-2, the J gene TRBJ2-6; 7 bases are shared with TRBD1. Sequencing input: blood. The receptor's source is a man aged 80 or over in good health. The CDR3: CASTRRGTSVFGANVLTF. CDR3 sequence (DNA): TGCGCCAGCACCCGCAGGGGGACAAGCGTCTTTGGGGCCAACGTCCTGACTTTC.